This T cell receptor (beta chain) was captured in a study of response to subunit inactivated influenza vaccine. From the RT-PCR reads, TCRdb called clonotypes with MiXCR, one entry per CDR3 protein. The data hold roughly 550,000 distinct CDR3 sequences, with approximately 24% observed a single time. Trimming shortened V by 4 bases and J by 10 bases, and 17 bases separated the two germline ends. In germline, CDR1 is SNHLY, CDR2 FYNNEI. The CDR3 contains 13 residues. This clonotype was seen a few times. These data also featured in a second study, about T cells expressing NK-cell markers. As reported in that work: Libraries used 5'RACE template switching adding universal primer site and UMIs. The TCR beta repertoires originated in sorted CD3+CD56+NKG2C+, CD3+CD56+NKG2C- and CD3+CD56-NKG2C+ T cells. In several experiments, sorting was confined to alpha-beta TCR T cells through use of an anti-gamma-delta TCR antibody. Six of the donors carried dominant NKG2C+ clonotypes that took up about 1.0-7.5% of their CD8+ T cells. The study left the HCMV specificity of expanded NKG2C+ T cell clones unresolved.

The chain recombines TRBV2 with TRBJ2-7, with D perhaps assigned TRBD1 or TRBD2 (5 bases each). The sequencing used CD4+ T cells sorted from PBMCs, collected 11 to 12 days after vaccination. The source is a man between 50 and 59 years old who received an inactivated influenza vaccine. For the CDR3, the DNA is TGTGCCAGCAGTGTAGAGCGGAAAGGGGTTCAGTACTTC. Translation: CASSVERKGVQYF.